The text below deals with one T cell receptor beta chain. What it binds is unknown. Positively selected for CCR7, the CD45RO-negative cells used as naive CD8 cells excluded terminally differentiated effector memory CD45RA+ cells. These data belong to a study of shared clonotypes between healthy human individuals. Study-level points and caveats: Among donors, the sharing of clonotypes was expected to be influenced by sequencing depth.

Deep-level running was used for the assay. It was across several immunoSEQ plates that each subset's genomic DNA was evenly split. In replicate PCRs of sorted subsets, approximately 190 ng DNA, some 28,000 T cell genomes, was used. The repertoire was sequenced with immunoSEQ multiplex PCR; TCRdb's copy has only in-frame clones and lacks some. Here the sample spans millions of clones, over 85% being singletons. Germline CDR1 and CDR2: MGHRA and YSYEKL. V was pared by 1 base and J by 6 bases, with 13 bases between. The CDR3 has 14 amino acids. The clonotype originates from a man aged 18 to 30 in good health. This rearrangement joins TRBV4-1 to TRBJ2-7; a possible D gene is TRBD1 (5 bases). The specimen sequenced was naive CD8+ T cells sorted from blood. For the CDR3, the DNA is TGCGCCAGCAGCCAAGTCTGGGGCTCCCTCGAGCAGTACTTC. Encoded protein: CASSQVWGSLEQYF.